These 10 T cell receptor beta chains were all obtained from the same sample, sequenced in a study of low-dose radiotherapy and immunotherapy resistance in tumors. This sample's time point: before trial treatment. First-strand cDNA used TRAV- and TRBV-specific primers, covering alpha and beta chains. For amplifying TCRs, the PCR ran for 15 to 20 cycles with Phusion, which was used together with a constant-region primer and the adapter on the V primers. MiXCR was run by TCRdb on the reads, yielding one entry per CDR3 protein. Of tens of thousands of distinct CDR3 sequences in the sample, 15% to 20% were seen once. This sample comprised PBMCs, obtained before treatment. These receptors came from a male donor with prostate cancer.

On this clonotype itself: A read error is the likely source, as a far larger clone sits one nucleotide away. V gene TRBV6-1 combines with J gene TRBJ2-2; D is tentatively TRBD1 or TRBD2 (5 bases each). Trimming took 4 bases from V and 0 from J, leaving 12 bases between them. The length of the CDR3 is 16 residues. The germline V gene has CDR1 MNHNS and CDR2 SASEGT. CDR3 loop: CASSGLGTPNTGELFF. The CDR3 region has the DNA TGTGCCAGCAGTGGTTTAGGGACCCCGAACACCGGGGAGCTGTTTTTT.

This clonotype was counted at least ten times. The gene calls are TRBV5-1 and TRBJ2-2; 9 bases line up with TRBD1. After removal of 0 bases from V and 1 base from J, the junction contained 1 base not matched to a gene. CDR1 and CDR2 from the germline V gene are SGHRS and YFSETQ. This CDR3 is 16 amino acids long. The CDR3 is CASSLETGGNTGELFF. The DNA for the CDR3 is TGCGCCAGCAGCTTGGAGACAGGGGGGAACACCGGGGAGCTGTTTTTT.

Ten or more counts support this clonotype. The V gene is TRBV19, the J gene TRBJ1-1; D is perhaps TRBD1 (6 bases). Trimming stripped 6 bases from V and 1 base from J, with 12 bases between. The CDR3 extends over 14 amino acids. The V gene's germline CDR1 is LNHDA and CDR2 SQIVND (reference sequence). The CDR3 DNA is TGTGCCAGTAGGAATGTGGGGGCGAACACTGAAGCTTTCTTT. This codes for CASRNVGANTEAFF.

This clonotype was seen ten or more times. The gene calls are TRBV7-2 and TRBJ2-2; D remains unclear. The V end was cut by 8 bases, the J end by 2 bases, with 12 bases between. The CDR3 loop spans 14 amino acids. CDR1 is SGHTA, CDR2 FQGNSA, per germline. CDR3 nucleotide sequence: TGTGCCAGCGGTGGACCGTTAAACACCGGGGAGCTGTTTTTT. Translating it yields CASGGPLNTGELFF. Combining the CDR3 with reference TRBV7-2 and TRBJ2-2 gives the whole variable domain GAGVSQSPSNKVTEKGKDVELRCDPISGHTALYWYRQSLGQGLEFLIYFQGNSAPDKSGLPSDRFSAERTGGSVSTLTIQRTQQEDSAVYLCASGGPLNTGELFFGEGSRLTVL.

J is TRBJ2-5 and V is TRBV19; TRBD1 matches 12 bases. Trimming at V came to 7 bases and at J to 4 bases, leaving 7 bases not matched to a gene. CDR1 is LNHDA and CDR2 is SQIVND in the germline V gene (reference sequence). This CDR3 region has 15 residues. CDR3 DNA sequence: TGTGCCAGTACCCCGGGACAGGGGGCGCGAGAGACCCAGTACTTC. Amino acid sequence: CASTPGQGARETQYF.

This clonotype came up many times. The chain links TRBV6-6 to TRBJ2-7, with 7 nucleotides matching TRBD1. The CDR3 length is 14 residues. Germline assignment: CDR1 MNHNY and CDR2 SVGAGI (reference sequence). Trimming took 6 bases from V and 3 from J; bases not matched to a gene: 8. CDR3 in amino acids: CASRSTGAVYEQYF. The CDR3 DNA is TGTGCCAGCAGATCAACAGGGGCGGTCTACGAGCAGTACTTC.

In the case of this clonotype: A read error may account for a junction end that differs from germline. This chain joins TRBV20-1 and TRBJ2-7, with TRBD1 matching 8 bases. Germline V lookup: CDR1 DFQATT, CDR2 SNEGSKA (reference sequence). The CDR3 spans 15 residues. CDR3 amino acids: CSAPMDGTQQGVKHF. CDR3 DNA sequence: TGCAGTGCTCCTATGGATGGGACTCAACAGGGGGTGAAACACTTC.

This clonotype appeared a single time. A far larger clone is one base from this, pointing to a likely read error. The CDR3 loop is CASHGSGGNKQFF. The CDR3 DNA sequence: TGTGCCAGCCACGGTAGCGGGGGCAATAAGCAGTTCTTC. The chain links TRBV6-8 to TRBJ2-1, with TRBD2 matching over 9 bases. Germline V gene sequence: CDR1 MNHGY, CDR2 SAAAGT. This CDR3 region has 13 residues.

This clonotype was seen a few times. CDR3 sequence (DNA): TGTGCCTGGAGGGACAGGGGGCAAGAAAAACTGTTTTTT. As protein: CAWRDRGQEKLFF. The chain has TRBV30 and TRBJ1-4, with 11 bases lining up with TRBD1. V lost 3 bases and J lost 8; bases outside the gene matches: 2. The CDR3 is 13 amino acids. Germline V gives CDR1 GTSNPN, CDR2 SVGIG (reference sequence). The whole variable domain, remainder taken from reference TRBV30 and TRBJ1-4, is SQTIHQWPATLVQPVGSPLSLECTVEGTSNPNLYWYRQAAGRGLQLLFYSVGIGQISSEVPQNLSASRPQDRQFILSSKKLLLSDSGFYLCAWRDRGQEKLFFGSGTQLSVL.

This clonotype was counted a few times. The chain links TRBV2 to TRBJ2-7; 8 bases line up with TRBD1. This CDR3 has 15 amino acids. The trim removed 6 bases at V and 1 base at J, leaving 8 bases unmatched. In germline, CDR1 is SNHLY, CDR2 FYNNEI. The CDR3 DNA follows: TGTGCCAGCAGCCCTCTAGGACAGGGTTCCTACGAGCAGTACTTC. As protein: CASSPLGQGSYEQYF.